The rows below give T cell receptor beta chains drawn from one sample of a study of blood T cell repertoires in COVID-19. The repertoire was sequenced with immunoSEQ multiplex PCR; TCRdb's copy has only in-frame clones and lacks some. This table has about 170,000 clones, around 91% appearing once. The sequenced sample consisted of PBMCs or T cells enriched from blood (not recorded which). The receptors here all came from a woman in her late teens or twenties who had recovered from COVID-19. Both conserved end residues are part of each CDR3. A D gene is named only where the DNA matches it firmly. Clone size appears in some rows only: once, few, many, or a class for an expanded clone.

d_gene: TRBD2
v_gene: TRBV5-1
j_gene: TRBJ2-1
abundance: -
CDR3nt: TGCGCCAGCAGCTTGATAGGGAGGGAGATTAACAATGAGCAGTTCTTC
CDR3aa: CASSLIGREINNEQFF

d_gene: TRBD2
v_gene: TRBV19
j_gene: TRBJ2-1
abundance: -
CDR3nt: TGTGCCAGTACGGGGTCGACTAGCGGGACATTCAGCTCCTACAATGAGCAGTTCTTC
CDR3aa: CASTGSTSGTFSSYNEQFF

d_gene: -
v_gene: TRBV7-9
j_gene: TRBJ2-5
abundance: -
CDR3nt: TGTGCCAGCAGCTTAGGCCCAGACTCGGGTGAGACCCAGTACTTC
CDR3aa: CASSLGPDSGETQYF

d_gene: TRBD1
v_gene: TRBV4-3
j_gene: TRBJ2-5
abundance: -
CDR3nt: TGCGCCAGCAGCCGAGGGACAGGGGGGCAAGAGACCCAGTACTTC
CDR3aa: CASSRGTGGQETQYF

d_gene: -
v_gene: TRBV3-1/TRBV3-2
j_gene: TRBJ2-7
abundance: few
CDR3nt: TGTGCCAGCAGCCATGCGACAGTCTCCTACGAGCAGTACTTC
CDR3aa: CASSHATVSYEQYF

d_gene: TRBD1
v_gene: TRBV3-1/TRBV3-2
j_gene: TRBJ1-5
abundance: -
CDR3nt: TGTGCCAGCAGCCCCCGGACAGGTGATCAGCCCCAGCATTTT
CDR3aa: CASSPRTGDQPQHF

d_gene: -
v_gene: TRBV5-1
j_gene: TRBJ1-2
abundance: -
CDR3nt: TGCGCCAGCAGCTCAGGGCATTATGGCTACACCTTC
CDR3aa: CASSSGHYGYTF

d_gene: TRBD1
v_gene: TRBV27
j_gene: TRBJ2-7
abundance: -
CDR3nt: TGTGCCAGCAGTTGGCAGGGGGCCGCCTACGAGCAGTACTTC
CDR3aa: CASSWQGAAYEQYF

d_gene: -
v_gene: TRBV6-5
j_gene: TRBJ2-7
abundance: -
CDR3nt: TGTGCCAGCAGTACTCGCGGGGGCAGCTCCTACGAGCAGTACTTC
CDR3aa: CASSTRGGSSYEQYF

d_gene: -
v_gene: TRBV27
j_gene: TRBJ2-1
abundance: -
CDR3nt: TGTGCCAGCAATCCAGCGTGGTCCTACAATGAGCAGTTCTTC
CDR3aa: CASNPAWSYNEQFF

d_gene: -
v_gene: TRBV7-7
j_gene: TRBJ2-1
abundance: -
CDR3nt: TGTGCTAGCAGCCCAGGCGGGCTCCATGAGCAGTTCTTC
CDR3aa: CASSPGGLHEQFF

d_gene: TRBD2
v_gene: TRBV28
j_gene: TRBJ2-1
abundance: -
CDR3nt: TGTGCCAGCAGGGGACTAGCGGGATACAATGAGCAGTTCTTC
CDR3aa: CASRGLAGYNEQFF

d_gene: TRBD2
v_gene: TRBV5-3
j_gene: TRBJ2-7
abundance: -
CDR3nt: TGTGCCAGAAGCCCCTCCAGGACTAGCGGCTCCTACGAGCAGTACTTC
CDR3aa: CARSPSRTSGSYEQYF

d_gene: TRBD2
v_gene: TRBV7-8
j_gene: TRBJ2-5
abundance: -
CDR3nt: TGTGCCAGCAGCTTAGCGGGAGGGCCGGGGGAGACCCAGTACTTC
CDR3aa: CASSLAGGPGETQYF

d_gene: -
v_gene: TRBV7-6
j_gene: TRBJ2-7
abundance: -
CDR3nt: TGTGCCAGCAGCTTATCGAGCTCCTACGAGCAGTACTTC
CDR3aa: CASSLSSSYEQYF

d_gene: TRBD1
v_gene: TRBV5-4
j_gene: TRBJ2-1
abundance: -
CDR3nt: TGTGCCAGCAGCATGGACAGGGGGCACTACAATGAGCAGTTCTTC
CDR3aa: CASSMDRGHYNEQFF

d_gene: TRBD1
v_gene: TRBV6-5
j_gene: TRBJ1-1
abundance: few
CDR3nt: TGTGCCAGCAGCAGGGACAGGGTGAACACTGAAGCTTTCTTT
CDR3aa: CASSRDRVNTEAFF

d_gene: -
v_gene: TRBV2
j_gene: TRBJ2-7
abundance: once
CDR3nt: TGTGCCAGCAGTGAACAGGGAAGTAAGTACGAGCAGTACTTC
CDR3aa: CASSEQGSKYEQYF

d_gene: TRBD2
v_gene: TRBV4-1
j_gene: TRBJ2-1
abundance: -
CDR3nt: TGCGCCAGCAGCCCCGGACTAGTTAACAATGAGCAGTTCTTC
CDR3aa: CASSPGLVNNEQFF

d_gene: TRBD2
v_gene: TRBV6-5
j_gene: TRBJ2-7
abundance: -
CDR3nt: TGTGCCAGCAGTTACTCGAGGGCTAGCGGTGCCTACGAGCAGTACTTC
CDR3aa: CASSYSRASGAYEQYF

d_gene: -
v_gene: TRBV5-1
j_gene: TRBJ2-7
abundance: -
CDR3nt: TGCGCCAGCAGCTTCAGCAGGCCAGTTTTTACCTACGAGCAGTACTTC
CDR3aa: CASSFSRPVFTYEQYF

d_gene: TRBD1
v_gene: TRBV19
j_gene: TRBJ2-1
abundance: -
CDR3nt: TGTGCCAGTAGCCACCGGGACAGATCCAACAATGAGCAGTTCTTC
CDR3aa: CASSHRDRSNNEQFF

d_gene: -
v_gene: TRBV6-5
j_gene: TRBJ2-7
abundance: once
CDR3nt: TGTGCCAGCAGTCTAAGGGGCTCCTACGAGCAGTACTTC
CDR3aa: CASSLRGSYEQYF

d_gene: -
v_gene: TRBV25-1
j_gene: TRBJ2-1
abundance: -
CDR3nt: TGTGCCAGCAGTGACACCTTAGGACTAAACAATGAGCAGTTCTTC
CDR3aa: CASSDTLGLNNEQFF

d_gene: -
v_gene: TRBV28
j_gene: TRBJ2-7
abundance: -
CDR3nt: TGTGCCAGCAGTTCGACATCAAACGTCGGCGAGCAGTACTTC
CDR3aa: CASSSTSNVGEQYF

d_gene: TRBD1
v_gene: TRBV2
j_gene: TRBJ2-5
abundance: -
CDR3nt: TGTGCCACCTGGACAGGCGGCCGGGAGACCCAGTACTTC
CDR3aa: CATWTGGRETQYF

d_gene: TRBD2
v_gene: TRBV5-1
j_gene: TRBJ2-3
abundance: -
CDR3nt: TGCGCCAGCAGCTTGGAAGGGACTAAGGCAGATACGCAGTATTTT
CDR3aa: CASSLEGTKADTQYF

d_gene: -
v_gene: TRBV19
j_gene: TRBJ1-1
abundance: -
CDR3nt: TGTGCCACCTCCACCCAAATGGGGCTCACTGAAGCTTTCTTT
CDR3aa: CATSTQMGLTEAFF

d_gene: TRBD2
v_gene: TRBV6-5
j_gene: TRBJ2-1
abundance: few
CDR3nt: TGTGCCAGCAGTTACTGGGCGGGAGGGACATACAATGAGCAGTTCTTC
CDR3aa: CASSYWAGGTYNEQFF

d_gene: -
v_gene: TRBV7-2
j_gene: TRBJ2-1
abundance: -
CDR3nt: TGTGCCAGCAGCTTAGGCAGGACTCAGTACAATGAGCAGTTCTTC
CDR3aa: CASSLGRTQYNEQFF

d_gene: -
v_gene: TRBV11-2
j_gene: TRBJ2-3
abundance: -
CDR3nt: TGTGCCAGCAGCTTACTAGACGCAGATACGCAGTATTTT
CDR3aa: CASSLLDADTQYF

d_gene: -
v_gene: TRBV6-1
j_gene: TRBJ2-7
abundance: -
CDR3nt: TGTGCCAGCAGTGAATGGCAGGGTCTAAACCAGTACTTC
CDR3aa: CASSEWQGLNQYF

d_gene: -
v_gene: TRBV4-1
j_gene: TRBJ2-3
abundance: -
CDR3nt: TGCGCCAGCAGCCAAGGCGGTTTCAAGGATACGCAGTATTTT
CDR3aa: CASSQGGFKDTQYF

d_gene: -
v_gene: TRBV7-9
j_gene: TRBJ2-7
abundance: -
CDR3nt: TGTGCCAGCAGCTACCCCTCGGGCGAGCAGTACTTC
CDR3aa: CASSYPSGEQYF

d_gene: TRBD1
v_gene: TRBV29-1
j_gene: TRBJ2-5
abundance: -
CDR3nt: TGCAGCGTGGGACAGCAAGAGACCCAGTACTTC
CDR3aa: CSVGQQETQYF

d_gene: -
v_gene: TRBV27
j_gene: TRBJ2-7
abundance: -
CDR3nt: TGTGCCAGCAGTTTATTTCAGAACAGGGACCTCTCCTACGAGCAGTACTTC
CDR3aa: CASSLFQNRDLSYEQYF

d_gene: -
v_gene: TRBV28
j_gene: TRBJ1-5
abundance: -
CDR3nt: TGTGCCAGCAGCCAAGGACAGTATAGCAATCAGCCCCAGCATTTT
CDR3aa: CASSQGQYSNQPQHF

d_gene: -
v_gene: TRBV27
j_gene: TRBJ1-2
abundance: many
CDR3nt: TGTGCCAGCAGTCCCCAAGGGGGTACCTATGGCTACACCTTC
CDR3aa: CASSPQGGTYGYTF

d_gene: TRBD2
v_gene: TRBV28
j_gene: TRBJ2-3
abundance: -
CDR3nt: TGTGCCCTAGGGAAGGGGCTAGCGGGAGTTGGTACGCAGTATTTT
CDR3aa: CALGKGLAGVGTQYF

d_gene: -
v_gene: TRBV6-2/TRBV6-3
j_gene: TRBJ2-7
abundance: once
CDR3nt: TGTGCCAGCAGTTTGGGCAGGGGGGTGTTTTACGAGCAGTACTTC
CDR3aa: CASSLGRGVFYEQYF

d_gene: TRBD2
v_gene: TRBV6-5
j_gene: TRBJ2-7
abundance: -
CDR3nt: TGTGCCAGCAGCTTGGAGCGGGGAAGCTCCTACGAGCAGTACTTC
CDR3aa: CASSLERGSSYEQYF

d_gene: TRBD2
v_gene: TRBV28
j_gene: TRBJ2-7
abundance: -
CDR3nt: TGTGCCAGCTTGGCTAGCGGGATCCCCGGGCCGTCCGAGCAGTACTTC
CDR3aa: CASLASGIPGPSEQYF

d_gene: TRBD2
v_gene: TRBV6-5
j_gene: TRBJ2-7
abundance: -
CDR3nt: TGTGCCAGCAGTTACTACTCGGGACTAGGGGGCGAGCAGTACTTC
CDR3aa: CASSYYSGLGGEQYF

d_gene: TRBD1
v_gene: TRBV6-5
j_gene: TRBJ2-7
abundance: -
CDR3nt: TGTGCCAGTGGGACAGGGAGGAATGAGCAGTACTTC
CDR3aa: CASGTGRNEQYF

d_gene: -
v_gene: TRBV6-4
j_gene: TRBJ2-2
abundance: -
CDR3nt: TGTGCCAGCAGTAGCGGGAACACCGGGGAGCTGTTTTTT
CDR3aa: CASSSGNTGELFF

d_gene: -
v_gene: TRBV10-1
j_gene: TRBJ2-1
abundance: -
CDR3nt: TGCGCCAGCAGTGAGTCGCCCCCCACTAGCCTCCATGAGCAGTTCTTC
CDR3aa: CASSESPPTSLHEQFF

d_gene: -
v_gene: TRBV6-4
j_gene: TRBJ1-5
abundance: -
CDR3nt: TGTGCCAGCAGTGACGTGGCAGGGTATGAACAGCCCCAGCATTTT
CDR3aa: CASSDVAGYEQPQHF

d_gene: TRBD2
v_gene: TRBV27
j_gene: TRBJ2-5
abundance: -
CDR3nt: TGTGCCAGCAGCGCCTCGTATAGCGGGAGGCCGGGGGGATTAGGGACCCAGTACTTC
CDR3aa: CASSASYSGRPGGLGTQYF